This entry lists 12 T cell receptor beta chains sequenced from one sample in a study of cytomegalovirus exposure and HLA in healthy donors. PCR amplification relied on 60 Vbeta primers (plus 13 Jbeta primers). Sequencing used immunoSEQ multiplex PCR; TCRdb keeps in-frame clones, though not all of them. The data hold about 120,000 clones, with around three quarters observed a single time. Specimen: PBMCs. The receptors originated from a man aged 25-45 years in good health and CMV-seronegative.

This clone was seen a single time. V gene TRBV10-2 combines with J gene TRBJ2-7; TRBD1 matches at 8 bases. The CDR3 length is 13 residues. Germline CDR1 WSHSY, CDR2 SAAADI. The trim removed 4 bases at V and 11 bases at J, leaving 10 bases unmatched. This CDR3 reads CASSAWTGNDEYF. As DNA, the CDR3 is TGCGCCAGCAGTGCATGGACAGGGAATGATGAGTACTTC.

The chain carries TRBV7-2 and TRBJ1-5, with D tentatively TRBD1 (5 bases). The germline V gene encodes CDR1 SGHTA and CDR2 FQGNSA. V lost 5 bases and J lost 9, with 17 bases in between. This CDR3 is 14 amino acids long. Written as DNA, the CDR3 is TGTGCCAGCAGCAACAGGAGCCTCCCGACGCCCCAGCATTTT. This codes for CASSNRSLPTPQHF. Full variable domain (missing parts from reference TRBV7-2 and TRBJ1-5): GAGVSQSPSNKVTEKGKDVELRCDPISGHTALYWYRQSLGQGLEFLIYFQGNSAPDKSGLPSDRFSAERTGGSVSTLTIQRTQQEDSAVYLCASSNRSLPTPQHFGDGTRLSIL.

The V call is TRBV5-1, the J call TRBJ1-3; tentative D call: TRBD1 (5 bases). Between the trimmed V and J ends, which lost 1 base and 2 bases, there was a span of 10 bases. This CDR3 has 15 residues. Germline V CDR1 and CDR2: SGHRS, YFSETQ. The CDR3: CASSLSGGAGNTIYF. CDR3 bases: TGCGCCAGCAGCTTGTCGGGGGGTGCTGGAAACACCATATATTTT.

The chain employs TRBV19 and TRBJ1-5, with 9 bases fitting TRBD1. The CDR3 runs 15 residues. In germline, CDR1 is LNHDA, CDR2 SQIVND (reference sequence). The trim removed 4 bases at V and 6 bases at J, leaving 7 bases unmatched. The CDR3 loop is CASSTTGGRGQPQHF. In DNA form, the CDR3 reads TGTGCCAGTAGTACCACAGGGGGCAGAGGTCAGCCCCAGCATTTT.

CDR3 nucleotides: TGCGCCAGCAGCTATGGGACAGCCACAGATACGCAGTATTTT. It specifies CASSYGTATDTQYF. The chain uses TRBV5-1 and TRBJ2-3, with 7 bases matching TRBD1. This CDR3 has 14 amino acids. Germline V CDR1 and CDR2: SGHRS, YFSETQ. The V and J ends lost 3 bases and 2 bases, in that order; junction bases with no gene match: 3. The full variable domain, its missing parts supplied by reference TRBV5-1 and TRBJ2-3, is KAGVTQTPRYLIKTRGQQVTLSCSPISGHRSVSWYQQTPGQGLQFLFEYFSETQRNKGNFPGRFSGRQFSNSRSEMNVSTLELGDSALYLCASSYGTATDTQYFGPGTRLTVL.

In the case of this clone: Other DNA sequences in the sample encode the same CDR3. CDR3 coding DNA: TGCGCCAGCAGCTCGGGACAGGGAAACACTGAAGCTTTCTTT. Translating it yields CASSSGQGNTEAFF. The chain joins TRBV5-1 to TRBJ1-1; 9 bases align to TRBD1. V lost 3 bases, J lost 2 bases, and 2 bases stayed unmatched. The CDR3 consists of 14 residues. The germline V gene encodes CDR1 SGHRS and CDR2 YFSETQ.

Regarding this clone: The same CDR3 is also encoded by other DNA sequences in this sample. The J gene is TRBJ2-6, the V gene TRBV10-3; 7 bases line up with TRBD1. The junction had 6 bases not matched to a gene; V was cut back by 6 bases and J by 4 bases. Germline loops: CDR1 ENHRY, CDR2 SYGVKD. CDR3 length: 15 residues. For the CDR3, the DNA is TGTGCCATCAGAAGACAGGGTACGGGGGCCAACGTCCTGACTTTC. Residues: CAIRRQGTGANVLTF.

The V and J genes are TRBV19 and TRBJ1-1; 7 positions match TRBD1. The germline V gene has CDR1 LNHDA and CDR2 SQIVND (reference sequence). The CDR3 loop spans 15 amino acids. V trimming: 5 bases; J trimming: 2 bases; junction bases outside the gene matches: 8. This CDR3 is CASSPEGQSNTEAFF. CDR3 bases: TGTGCCAGTAGTCCCGAGGGACAGTCAAACACTGAAGCTTTCTTT.

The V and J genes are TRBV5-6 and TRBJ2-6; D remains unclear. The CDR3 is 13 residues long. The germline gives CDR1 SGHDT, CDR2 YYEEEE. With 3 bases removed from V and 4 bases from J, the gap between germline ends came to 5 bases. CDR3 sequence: CASSSGGANVLTF. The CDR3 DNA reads TGTGCCAGCAGCTCCGGGGGGGCCAACGTCCTGACTTTC.

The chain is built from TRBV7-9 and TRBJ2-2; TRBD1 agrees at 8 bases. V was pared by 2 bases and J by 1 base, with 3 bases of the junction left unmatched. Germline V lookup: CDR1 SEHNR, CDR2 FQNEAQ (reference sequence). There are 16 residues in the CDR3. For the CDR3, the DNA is TGTGCCAGCAGCTTACAGGGGGCTCAGAACACCGGGGAGCTGTTTTTT. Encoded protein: CASSLQGAQNTGELFF.

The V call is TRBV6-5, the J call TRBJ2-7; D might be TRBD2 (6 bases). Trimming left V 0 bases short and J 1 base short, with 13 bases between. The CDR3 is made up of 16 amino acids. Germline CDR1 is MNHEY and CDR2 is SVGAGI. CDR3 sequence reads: CASSYSSSGPSYEQYF. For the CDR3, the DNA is TGTGCCAGCAGTTACTCGAGTAGCGGACCTTCCTACGAGCAGTACTTC.

CDR3 in DNA: TGCGCCAGCAGCTTTGTTCCGGGACTAGCGCTAGAGACCCAGTACTTC. This encodes CASSFVPGLALETQYF. The chain recombines TRBV5-1 with TRBJ2-5, with TRBD2 matching over 10 bases. The germline V gene encodes CDR1 SGHRS and CDR2 YFSETQ. The CDR3 length is 16 residues. V trimming: 2 bases; J trimming: 4 bases; junction bases outside the gene matches: 8.